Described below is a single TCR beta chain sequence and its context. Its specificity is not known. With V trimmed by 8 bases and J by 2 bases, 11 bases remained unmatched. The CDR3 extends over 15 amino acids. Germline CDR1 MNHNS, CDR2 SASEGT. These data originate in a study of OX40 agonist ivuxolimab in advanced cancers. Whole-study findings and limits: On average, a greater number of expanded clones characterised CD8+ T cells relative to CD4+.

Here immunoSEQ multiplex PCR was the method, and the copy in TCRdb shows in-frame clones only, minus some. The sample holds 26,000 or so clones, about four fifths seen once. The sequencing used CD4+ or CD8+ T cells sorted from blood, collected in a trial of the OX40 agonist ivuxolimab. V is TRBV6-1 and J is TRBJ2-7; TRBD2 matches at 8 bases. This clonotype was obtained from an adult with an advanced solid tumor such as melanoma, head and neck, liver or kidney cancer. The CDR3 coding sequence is TGTGCCAGCGGCCCGGGAGGGGAAATCCCCTACGAGCAGTACTTC. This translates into CASGPGGEIPYEQYF.